A single sample gave rise to the 27 T cell receptor beta chains below, sequenced in a study of Graves' ophthalmopathy and Graves' hyperthyroidism. TCR beta CDR3 amplification used RNA transcripts. The library came from an HTBI-primed first-round RT-PCR and a second-round multiplex PCR. Each CDR3 protein gets one entry after TCRdb re-called the multiplex PCR reads with MiXCR. Seen here are some 360,000 distinct CDR3 sequences, about 17% observed once, and the top ten hold 2% to 3%. The sample was peripheral blood. The receptors stem from an adult woman with stable Graves' hyperthyroidism.

This clonotype was detected many times. The chain combines TRBV30 with TRBJ1-1; unclear D gene. Germline V gene sequence: CDR1 GTSNPN, CDR2 SVGIG (reference sequence). This CDR3 comprises 12 residues. Deletions cut 2 bases from V and 3 bases from J, with 7 bases between. The CDR3 DNA follows: TGTGCCTGGAGTTTATCGGACACTGAAGCTTTCTTT. Its translation: CAWSLSDTEAFF.

The chain joins TRBV15 to TRBJ2-5; no definite D call. This CDR3 region has 12 residues. Trimming cost V 2 bases and J 5 bases, with 6 bases left between them. Germline V gives CDR1 LNHNV, CDR2 YYDKDF (reference sequence). The CDR3 DNA reads as TGTGCCACCAGCAGAAAGTGGGAGACCCAGTACTTC. It specifies CATSRKWETQYF.

This clonotype appeared many times. The chain is built from TRBV7-2 and TRBJ2-5, with 10 bases matching TRBD2. The CDR3 contains 17 residues. Germline V CDR1 and CDR2: SGHTA, FQGNSA. Trimming cost V 6 bases and J 1 base; bases outside gene matches: 11. CDR3 residues: CASSHNYWTSGQETQYF. The CDR3 coding sequence is TGTGCCAGCAGTCACAACTACTGGACTAGCGGCCAAGAGACCCAGTACTTC.

This clonotype was counted many times. The chain combines TRBV20-1 with TRBJ2-7, with 13 bases that match TRBD2. Trimming removed 4 bases from V and 4 bases from J; junction bases left unmatched: 7. From germline, CDR1 is DFQATT and CDR2 SNEGSKA (reference sequence). This CDR3 has 15 amino acids. This chain's CDR3 is CSANHGTSGDYEQYF. The CDR3, as DNA: TGCAGTGCTAACCACGGGACTAGCGGGGATTACGAGCAGTACTTC.

This clonotype was detected many times. The chain links TRBV11-1 to TRBJ1-1, with D possibly TRBD1 on 5 matching bases. Germline CDR1 SGHAT, CDR2 FQDESV (reference sequence). The CDR3 runs 16 residues. Trimming removed 4 bases from V and 2 bases from J, with 17 bases in between. For the CDR3, the DNA is TGTGCCAGCAGCTCTACCGTGGGCAGGGAAAACACTGAAGCTTTCTTT. It is translated as CASSSTVGRENTEAFF.

This clonotype has ten or more counts. The J gene is TRBJ1-3, the V gene TRBV30; 8 nucleotides agree with TRBD1. The CDR3 is made up of 15 amino acids. V lost 7 bases and J lost 0; bases outside the gene matches: 8. Germline V CDR1 and CDR2: GTSNPN, SVGIG (reference sequence). The CDR3 is CASDAGQGSGNTIYF. The DNA for the CDR3 is TGTGCCTCGGATGCCGGACAGGGCTCTGGAAACACCATATATTTT.

As to this clonotype: Just one base apart from a much larger clone, this may be a read error. The conserved closing phenylalanine or tryptophan is absent in this CDR3, likely reflecting a read error. The chain joins TRBV11-2 to TRBJ2-2, with D unresolved. The V and J ends lost 8 bases and 0 bases respectively, with 10 bases between them. The germline CDR1 and CDR2 sequences are SGHAT and FQNNGV. The length of the CDR3 is 14 residues. CDR3 amino acids: CASAETPNTGELFL. CDR3 sequence (DNA): TGTGCCAGCGCCGAGACGCCGAACACCGGGGAGCTGTTTTTG.

This clonotype was counted many times. The gene calls are TRBV7-2 and TRBJ2-7, with no clear D. Germline CDR1 SGHTA, CDR2 FQGNSA. The CDR3 runs to 16 residues. V was pared by 1 base and J by 4 bases, with 17 bases between. The DNA for the CDR3 is TGTGCCAGCAGCTTAGTTTTCTCCTTGGTTGCGTACGAGCAGTACTTC. Amino acid sequence: CASSLVFSLVAYEQYF.

Ten or more counts support this clonotype. The chain is built from TRBV28 and TRBJ1-2; no reliable D call. The CDR3 has 14 amino acids. Germline V lookup: CDR1 MDHEN, CDR2 SYDVKM. Trimming pared 2 bases from V and 7 bases from J, leaving 14 bases between. This CDR3 is CASSLPDRRGGYTF. The CDR3 DNA reads TGTGCCAGCAGTTTACCGGACCGACGGGGTGGCTACACCTTC.

A few counts support this clonotype. This may come from a read error, since a much larger clone is one base off. The CDR3 end shows no conserved phenylalanine or tryptophan, and so a read error is likely. The rearrangement uses TRBV7-3 and TRBJ2-2; D remains unclear. V lost 5 bases to trimming and J lost 4 bases, with 14 bases between them. The CDR3 runs 15 residues. Germline V CDR1 and CDR2: SGHTA, FQGTGA. The CDR3, as DNA: TGTGCCAGCAGCGCCCAGCGAGCGAGCACCGGGGAGCTGTTTTTG. Translated: CASSAQRASTGELFL.

The table lists this clonotype with many counts. The CDR3 nucleotides read TGTGCCAGTACCCAAGGCGGGAGTCCTCTATACGAGCAGTACTTC. Translated, it gives CASTQGGSPLYEQYF. The chain is built from TRBV6-2 or TRBV6-3 and TRBJ2-7; 7 positions match TRBD2. Germline V CDR1 and CDR2: MNHEY, SVGEGT. With 9 bases clipped from V and 4 bases from J, the junction kept 15 bases outside the gene matches. The CDR3 is made up of 15 amino acids.

This clonotype was recorded many times. CDR3 protein: CATSRVLGTDQPQHF. The CDR3 DNA follows: TGTGCCACCAGCAGAGTTTTGGGTACCGATCAGCCCCAGCATTTT. This chain connects TRBV15 to TRBJ1-5; D is ambiguous. CDR1 is LNHNV, CDR2 YYDKDF, per germline (reference sequence). The CDR3 runs 15 residues. V lost 1 base, J lost 5 bases, and 12 bases lay in between.

This clonotype appeared a few times. The chain is built from TRBV4-3 and TRBJ1-2; TRBD1 aligns across 8 bases. CDR1 is LGHNA, CDR2 YSLEER, per germline. The V and J ends lost 6 bases and 2 bases, in that order; junction bases with no gene match: 14. The CDR3 sequence is 17 residues long. CDR3 coding DNA: TGCGCCAGCAGGAATATTTCCCTTCGGACAGGGAACTATGGCTACACCTTC. Its protein product is CASRNISLRTGNYGYTF.

This clonotype showed up just a few times. This sequence may be a read error, since a much larger clone differs from it by one base. CDR3 in amino acids: CSVGSTGTEACF. The CDR3 DNA follows: TGCAGCGTTGGAAGTACGGGCACTGAAGCTTGCTTT. The J gene is TRBJ1-1, the V gene TRBV29-1; no clear D. CDR1 and CDR2 from the germline V gene are SQVTM and ANQGSEA. The CDR3 is 12 residues long.

This clonotype was seen ten or more times. The rearrangement uses TRBV6-4 and TRBJ1-5, with D hard to call. The germline CDR1 and CDR2 sequences are MRHNA and SNTAGT. V gave up 2 bases and J gave up 0 bases, with 14 bases separating them. This CDR3 region has 17 residues. CDR3 nucleotide sequence: TGTGCCAGCAGTGACGGTCGTCCAAAACTTAGCAATCAGCCCCAGCATTTT. Translating gives CASSDGRPKLSNQPQHF.

This clonotype showed up many times. This sequence joins TRBV6-5 and TRBJ2-5, with 7 bases lining up with TRBD2. Per the germline V gene, CDR1 is MNHEY and CDR2 is SVGAGI. Trimming took 3 bases from V and 3 from J; bases not matched to a gene: 10. The CDR3 sequence is 16 residues long. CDR3 protein: CASSYLVERGKETQYF. The CDR3 nucleotides read TGTGCCAGCAGTTATCTCGTGGAGCGGGGTAAAGAGACCCAGTACTTC.

Ten or more counts support this clonotype. A read error may be the cause here, since a much bigger clone is one base away. The chain is built from TRBV12-3 or TRBV12-4 and TRBJ2-7, with TRBD1 identical over 7 bases. This CDR3 is 12 amino acids long. The trim removed 6 bases at V and 6 bases at J, leaving 5 bases unmatched. The CDR3 is CASRDRDCEQYF. The DNA for the CDR3 is TGTGCCAGCAGAGACAGGGATTGCGAGCAGTACTTC.

As regards this clonotype: This may arise from a read error, as a much more abundant clone is one base away. The chain employs TRBV30 and TRBJ1-2; D gene ambiguous. Germline CDR1 is GTSNPN and CDR2 is SVGIG (reference sequence). CDR3 size: 13 residues. With 1 base removed from V and 4 bases from J, the gap between germline ends came to 10 bases. The CDR3 here is CAWSGKRPYGYTF. CDR3 DNA sequence: TGTGCCTGGAGTGGCAAGAGACCCTATGGCTACACCTTC.

In this sample, this clonotype turned up many times. V and J are TRBV15 and TRBJ1-1; D uncertain. Trimming left V 1 base short and J 0 bases short, with 9 bases between. This CDR3 has 15 amino acids. Germline CDR1 and CDR2: LNHNV and YYDKDF (reference sequence). For the CDR3, the DNA is TGTGCCACCAGCAGAGCGCTGGAGTTGAACACTGAAGCTTTCTTT. This gives the protein CATSRALELNTEAFF.

V usage is TRBV30 and J usage is TRBJ1-2; D gene ambiguous. CDR1 is GTSNPN, CDR2 SVGIG, per germline (reference sequence). V dropped 0 bases and J dropped 8 bases, with 16 bases sitting between them. This CDR3 spans 14 amino acids. This CDR3 is CAWSVPTTPFGYTF. The CDR3 DNA reads as TGTGCCTGGAGTGTACCCACAACACCCTTCGGCTACACCTTC.

This clonotype was observed many times. This chain uses TRBV19 with TRBJ1-5; D possibly corresponds to TRBD1 (5 bases). The ends were cut back, 8 bases at V and 7 bases at J, with 21 bases in the middle. The CDR3 length is 15 residues. Germline CDR1 is LNHDA and CDR2 is SQIVND (reference sequence). As DNA, the CDR3 is TGTGCCAGTCACTCCCTGGGGCGCGTAGGACAGCCCCAGCATTTT. Amino acids: CASHSLGRVGQPQHF.

This clonotype was seen ten or more times. This sequence joins TRBV7-2 and TRBJ2-4; 9 nucleotides align to TRBD1. V was clipped by 2 bases and J by 7 bases; unmatched bases: 9. Germline CDR1 is SGHTA and CDR2 is FQGNSA. The CDR3 consists of 16 residues. For the CDR3, the DNA is TGTGCCAGCAGCTTATTTTTGACAGGGGGGAACAACATTCAGTACTTC. This codes for CASSLFLTGGNNIQYF.

Of note for this clonotype: The conserved phenylalanine or tryptophan normally closing the CDR3 is absent here, so this likely arose from a read error. The rearrangement joins TRBV6-1 to TRBJ1-1; D gene unclear. The length of the CDR3 is 14 residues. The V end lost 7 bases, the J end lost 5 bases, and 17 bases lay between the germline ends. Looked up from germline, CDR1 is MNHNS and CDR2 is SASEGT. This chain's CDR3 is CASNARGGSTEAFV. The CDR3 nucleotides are TGTGCCAGCAACGCACGGGGAGGGTCGACTGAAGCTTTCGTT.

This chain links TRBV20-1 with TRBJ2-5; D is perhaps TRBD1 (6 bases). CDR3 length: 13 amino acids. Germline CDR1 is DFQATT and CDR2 is SNEGSKA (reference sequence). V lost 8 bases to trimming and J lost 4 bases, with 17 bases between them. The CDR3 sequence: CSPRTGRAETQYF. The CDR3 nucleotides are TGCAGTCCGAGAACAGGGCGGGCAGAGACCCAGTACTTC.

This clonotype has at least ten counts. The chain joins TRBV29-1 to TRBJ2-2, with a possible D match to TRBD2 (6 bases). The germline CDR1 and CDR2 sequences are SQVTM and ANQGSEA. The CDR3 runs 16 residues. Trimming removed 3 bases at V and 2 bases at J, with 16 bases between. CDR3 DNA sequence: TGCAGCGTTGAGGGGAATAGCGGAGCCAACACCGGGGAGCTGTTTTTT. Translating gives CSVEGNSGANTGELFF.

The chain couples TRBV6-5 to TRBJ1-2; TRBD1 might be the D (5 bases). V shed 2 bases and J shed 4 bases, with 11 bases lying between them. Germline lookup yields CDR1 MNHEY and CDR2 SVGAGI. This CDR3 region has 14 residues. CDR3 protein: CASSYPDSTYGYTF. The CDR3 DNA reads TGTGCCAGCAGTTACCCCGACAGCACCTATGGCTACACCTTC.

The chain links TRBV7-8 to TRBJ2-5; D possibly corresponds to TRBD2 (7 bases). V lost 9 bases, J lost 4 bases, and 12 bases lay in between. The CDR3 is 12 residues long. CDR1 is SGHVS, CDR2 FQNEAQ, per germline. In nucleotides, the CDR3 is TGTGCCAGTGGGGGGGCCGGAGAGACCCAGTACTTC. Amino acids: CASGGAGETQYF.